A single sample gave rise to the 22 T cell receptor beta chains below, sequenced in a study of monozygotic twins with inflammatory bowel disease. From its re-call of the 5' RACE reads, TCRdb lists each CDR3 protein once, without DNA. Its clone listing holds 330,000 or so distinct CDR3 sequences. The source material was blood. Every receptor here comes from a human donor with ulcerative colitis or Crohn's disease, or a healthy co-twin of an affected twin (not recorded which).

The chain uses TRBV12-3 or TRBV12-4 and TRBJ2-1; TCRdb's D gene call, TRBD2, goes unchecked for lack of DNA. The CDR3 sequence is 15 residues long. The CDR3 loop reads CASSNPGLADNEQFF.

The gene calls are TRBV4-2 and TRBJ2-4; TCRdb outputs TRBD2, but without DNA this stays unchecked. Germline CDR1 is LGHNA and CDR2 is YNFKEQ. The length of the CDR3 is 22 residues. The chain's CDR3 is CASSRSGAGGLAGVNTRNIQYF.

The CDR3 sequence is CSARDRGRPPYGYTF. The rearrangement links TRBV20-1 to TRBJ1-2; TCRdb selects TRBD1, and the lack of DNA leaves this call unchecked. Germline V CDR1 and CDR2: DFQATT, SNEGSKA (reference sequence). The CDR3 loop spans 15 amino acids.

This sequence joins TRBV20-1 and TRBJ1-1; TCRdb returns TRBD1, unconfirmable since there is no DNA. CDR1 is DFQATT, CDR2 SNEGSKA, per germline (reference sequence). This CDR3 is 11 amino acids long. The CDR3 spells CTPSRETEAFF.

The chain combines TRBV7-8 with TRBJ2-3. CDR3 length equals 15 residues. CDR1 and CDR2 (germline): SGHVS, FQNEAQ. The CDR3 region is CASSPRLTDTDTQYF.

The V call is TRBV4-1, the J call TRBJ2-1; TCRdb's D call of TRBD2 is untestable without DNA. Germline V lookup: CDR1 MGHRA, CDR2 YSYEKL. This CDR3 spans 16 amino acids. The CDR3 region is CASSRLGGLANNEQFF.

V and J are TRBV7-6 and TRBJ2-3; TCRdb selects TRBD2, and the lack of DNA leaves this call unchecked. The germline CDR1 and CDR2 sequences are SGHVS and FNYEAQ. The CDR3 length is 15 residues. The CDR3: CASGLGLVATDTQYF.

J is TRBJ1-2 and V is TRBV20-1; TCRdb calls TRBD1, which cannot be checked without DNA. The germline CDR1 and CDR2 sequences are DFQATT and SNEGSKA (reference sequence). The CDR3 is made up of 12 amino acids. The CDR3 spells CSGPGAGYGYTF.

The chain links TRBV7-8 to TRBJ1-2; with no DNA, the TCRdb D assignment of TRBD1 cannot be verified. The CDR3 spans 15 residues. Germline assignment: CDR1 SGHVS and CDR2 FQNEAQ. CDR3 region: CASSLGDTGAHGYTF.

The chain combines TRBV5-1 with TRBJ2-6; TCRdb's D gene call, TRBD1, goes unchecked for lack of DNA. The CDR3 has 16 amino acids. Germline V lookup: CDR1 SGHRS, CDR2 YFSETQ. The CDR3 spells CASTATPQPGANVLTF.

V gene TRBV5-1 combines with J gene TRBJ2-3. Germline lookup yields CDR1 SGHRS and CDR2 YFSETQ. CDR3 length: 16 amino acids. CDR3: CASSSTSGRSTDTQYF.

The V and J genes are TRBV12-3 or TRBV12-4 and TRBJ2-7. The CDR3 runs 14 residues. The CDR3 reads CASSFSASSYEQYF.

The chain employs TRBV12-3 or TRBV12-4 and TRBJ1-1. The CDR3 is 13 residues long. The CDR3 protein is CASSFHVTPEAFF.

This chain connects TRBV20-1 to TRBJ1-6; there is no DNA to check the TCRdb D call of TRBD1. The CDR3 totals 14 residues. Germline V gene lookup returns CDR1 DFQATT and CDR2 SNEGSKA (reference sequence). CDR3: CSANGASYNSPLHF.

V gene TRBV5-1 combines with J gene TRBJ1-5. CDR3 size: 15 residues. Germline V CDR1 and CDR2: SGHRS, YFSETQ. The CDR3 sequence is CASSLTGREGQPQHF.

This sequence joins TRBV5-1 and TRBJ2-7; TCRdb proposes TRBD2, but this gene call is untestable without DNA. CDR3 length: 16 amino acids. Germline CDR1 reads SGHRS; CDR2 reads YFSETQ. CDR3: CASSPLTRTSGYEQYF.

V gene TRBV28 combines with J gene TRBJ2-3; lacking DNA, the TRBD1 call made by TCRdb goes unchecked. The CDR3 has 18 amino acids. From germline, CDR1 is MDHEN and CDR2 SYDVKM. The CDR3 is CASSKGTGGRMFTDTQYF.

V is TRBV12-3 or TRBV12-4 and J is TRBJ1-2; the D call of TRBD1 rests on TCRdb alone, since no DNA is present to check it. The CDR3 runs to 15 residues. This CDR3 is CASSRDRGPNYGYTF.

This chain uses TRBV5-1 with TRBJ2-7; TCRdb gives TRBD1 as the D gene, but with no DNA this cannot be confirmed. CDR3 length: 14 amino acids. Germline CDR1 and CDR2: SGHRS and YFSETQ. The CDR3 reads CASTILTGSYEQYF.

This chain uses TRBV5-1 with TRBJ1-4; TCRdb reports TRBD1, a call that lacks DNA to check it against. The germline CDR1 and CDR2 sequences are SGHRS and YFSETQ. The CDR3 covers 19 residues. This CDR3 is CASSPGSAAAIATNEKLFF.

The chain carries TRBV28 and TRBJ1-5. Germline lookup yields CDR1 MDHEN and CDR2 SYDVKM. This CDR3 is 15 amino acids long. This chain's CDR3 is CASSPRPRSNQPQHF.

This chain connects TRBV3-1 to TRBJ2-4; TCRdb reports TRBD1, a call that lacks DNA to check it against. The CDR3 runs 13 residues. Germline CDR1 is LGHDT and CDR2 is YNNKEL (reference sequence). The CDR3 here is CASSQDGTNIQYF.